Given below is one T cell receptor beta chain in context. The germline V gene encodes CDR1 PRHDT and CDR2 FYEKMQ (reference sequence). Trimming took off 3 bases at V and 6 bases at J, with 14 bases between the two ends. The length of the CDR3 is 14 residues. Original processing notes: Nucleated cell counts were estimated from reference gene primer amplification. Sequencing was performed with immunoSEQ multiplex PCR; in TCRdb, only in-frame clones are kept and a portion is missing. V and J calls plus clone size are reproduced from that table; the DNA served to infer D and trimming. The profile covers a few hundred thousand clones, with roughly 89% appearing a single time and 3.5% to 5% taken by the ten largest. The data are from a study of blood T cell repertoires in COVID-19.

This TCR was recovered from a woman younger than 35 with acute COVID-19. The rearrangement uses TRBV13 and TRBJ1-2; D might be TRBD1 (6 bases). Sequencing was carried out using PBMCs or T cells enriched from blood (not recorded which). CDR3 DNA: TGTGCCAGCAGCTTTCTCTCAGAGGGGGATGGCTACACCTTC. Protein sequence: CASSFLSEGDGYTF.